Following are 4 T cell receptor beta chains from one sample sequenced in a study of blood T cell repertoires in COVID-19. The data were produced by immunoSEQ multiplex PCR, yet TCRdb's version contains in-frame clones alone and is incomplete. Of about 310,000 clones listed, 87% are singletons. The sequencing sample was made of peripheral blood. The receptors derive from a man aged 45-65 years with active or convalescent COVID-19.

The DNA of the CDR3 is TGCGCCAGCAGCTTGAGTGCGAGAAGTTTGGAGACCCAGTACTTC. Its protein is CASSLSARSLETQYF. The chain uses TRBV5-1 and TRBJ2-5; D not certain. This CDR3 is 15 amino acids long. Trimming removed 1 base at V and 5 bases at J, with 15 bases between. CDR1 is SGHRS and CDR2 is YFSETQ in the germline V gene.

V is TRBV5-1 and J is TRBJ2-5; 7 bases are a match to TRBD1. Germline CDR1 reads SGHRS; CDR2 reads YFSETQ. With 0 bases clipped from V and 5 bases from J, the junction kept 7 bases outside the gene matches. The CDR3 spans 15 residues. The CDR3 DNA reads as TGCGCCAGCAGCTTGGGCGACAGGGTCGGGGAGACCCAGTACTTC. This codes for CASSLGDRVGETQYF. Drawing the rest from reference TRBV5-1 and TRBJ2-5, the complete variable domain is KAGVTQTPRYLIKTRGQQVTLSCSPISGHRSVSWYQQTPGQGLQFLFEYFSETQRNKGNFPGRFSGRQFSNSRSEMNVSTLELGDSALYLCASSLGDRVGETQYFGPGTRLLVL.

This clone was observed a few times. V and J are TRBV2 and TRBJ1-2, with TRBD1 identical over 7 bases. CDR1 is SNHLY, CDR2 FYNNEI, per germline. The CDR3 is 15 residues long. The J segment lost 4 bases and the V segment lost 1 base, leaving 6 bases of the junction unmatched. CDR3 sequence: CASSEGTGAGYGYTF. For the CDR3, the DNA is TGTGCCAGCAGTGAAGGAACAGGGGCAGGCTATGGCTACACCTTC.

Details on this clone: The junction does not match germline at one end; this may be a read error. This rearrangement joins TRBV3-1 (or the pseudogene TRBV3-2) to TRBJ1-1; 7 bases are a match to TRBD1. This CDR3 region has 13 residues. Germline V gene data show CDR1 as LGHDT and CDR2 as YNNKEL (reference sequence). This chain's CDR3 is CASSLGTASETFF. The CDR3 nucleotides read TGTGCCAGCAGCCTCGGGACAGCCTCTGAAACTTTCTTT.